A selection of T cell receptor beta chains follows, all from one sample in a study of OX40 agonist ivuxolimab in advanced cancers. The protocol was immunoSEQ multiplex PCR, while the TCRdb copy is restricted to in-frame clones and leaves out a portion. The sample lists some 71,000 clones; roughly 88% were seen once. Sequencing was performed on CD4+ or CD8+ T cells sorted from blood, taken in a trial of the OX40 agonist ivuxolimab. The source of these receptors is an adult with an advanced solid tumor such as melanoma, head and neck, liver or kidney cancer. The CDR3 runs from the conserved cysteine through the conserved F or W. D genes are given only for firm matches.

v_gene	d_gene	j_gene	CDR3aa
TRBV21-1	.	TRBJ2-3	CASSIRVTQYF
TRBV5-1	.	TRBJ2-1	CASSLDPSNEQFF
TRBV28	.	TRBJ1-5	CASSSPGGNQPQHF
TRBV6-7	TRBD2	TRBJ2-1	CASSYSNRLAGPSSYNEQFF
TRBV10-1	.	TRBJ2-7	CASSEGGPGGGYEQYF
TRBV6-1	TRBD1	TRBJ2-7	CASSVGQAYEQYF
TRBV7-2	TRBD1	TRBJ1-5	CASSTWDSPNQPQHF
TRBV5-1	.	TRBJ2-3	CASSLASLTDTQYF
TRBV5-4	.	TRBJ2-1	CASSLGFGTTYNEQFF
TRBV5-1	TRBD1	TRBJ1-1	CASSLGQGGTEAFF
TRBV4-3	.	TRBJ1-2	CASSSRVAEVHYGYTF
TRBV6-5	.	TRBJ2-7	CASRSFLGPEQYF
TRBV7-3	.	TRBJ2-3	CASSPTDTQYF
TRBV7-3	TRBD1	TRBJ2-3	CASSPLPGQGKDTQYF
TRBV5-5	.	TRBJ2-2	CASRRGGGNTGELFF
TRBV5-4	.	TRBJ2-2	CASSLARGGGELFF
TRBV9	TRBD1	TRBJ1-2	CASSATGQGGLFYGYTF
TRBV4-3	.	TRBJ2-3	CASSQEGRGAGSTDTQYF
TRBV5-1	TRBD2	TRBJ2-3	CASSLELAGGADTQYF
TRBV7-2	.	TRBJ1-6	CASSLETGTHSPLHF
TRBV6-5	.	TRBJ1-6	CASGDRSFNSPLHF
TRBV5-4	.	TRBJ2-5	CASSLVGSGSGETQYF
TRBV29-1	.	TRBJ2-7	CSVVMDTRGDEQYF
TRBV19	.	TRBJ1-5	CASSGQAGLNQPQHF
TRBV28	TRBD1	TRBJ1-3	CASSLRDRGNTIYF
TRBV5-6	.	TRBJ2-3	CASSKGPPSTDTQYF
TRBV19	TRBD1	TRBJ1-1	CASSIRVGTGNTEAFF
TRBV4-3	TRBD1	TRBJ2-7	CASSQERQGGFEQYF